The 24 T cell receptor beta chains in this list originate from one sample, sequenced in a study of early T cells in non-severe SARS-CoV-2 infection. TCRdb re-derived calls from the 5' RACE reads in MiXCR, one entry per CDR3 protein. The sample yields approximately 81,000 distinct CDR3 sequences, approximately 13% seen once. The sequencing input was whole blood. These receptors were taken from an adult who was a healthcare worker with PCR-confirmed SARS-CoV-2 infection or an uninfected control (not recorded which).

CDR3 nucleotides: TGTGCCAGCAGCTTGTCCAGAATCAACACCGGGGAGCTGTTTTTT. Its translation: CASSLSRINTGELFF. The chain links TRBV7-2 to TRBJ2-2; unclear D gene. The V end was cut by 3 bases, the J end by 2 bases, with 10 bases between. CDR1 is SGHTA and CDR2 is FQGNSA in the germline V gene. CDR3 length: 15 amino acids.

As DNA, the CDR3 is TGCAGCGTTGCGGGGGAAGGTGAAAAACTGTTTTTT. Amino acid sequence: CSVAGEGEKLFF. The chain combines TRBV29-1 with TRBJ1-4; D perhaps matches TRBD1 (5 bases). The CDR3 has 12 residues. CDR1 is SQVTM and CDR2 is ANQGSEA in the germline V gene. Trimming stripped 4 bases from V and 7 bases from J, with 10 bases between.

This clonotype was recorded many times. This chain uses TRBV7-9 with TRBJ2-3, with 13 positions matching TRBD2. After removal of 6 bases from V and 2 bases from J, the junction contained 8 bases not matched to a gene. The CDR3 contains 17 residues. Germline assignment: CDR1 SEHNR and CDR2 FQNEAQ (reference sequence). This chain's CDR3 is CASSPGTSGAYTDTQYF. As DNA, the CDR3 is TGTGCCAGCAGTCCTGGGACTAGCGGGGCCTACACAGATACGCAGTATTTT. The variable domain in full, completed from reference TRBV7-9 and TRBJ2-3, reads DTGVSQNPRHKITKRGQNVTFRCDPISEHNRLYWYRQTLGQGPEFLTYFQNEAQLEKSRLLSDRFSAERPKGSFSTLEIQRTEQGDSAMYLCASSPGTSGAYTDTQYFGPGTRLTVL.

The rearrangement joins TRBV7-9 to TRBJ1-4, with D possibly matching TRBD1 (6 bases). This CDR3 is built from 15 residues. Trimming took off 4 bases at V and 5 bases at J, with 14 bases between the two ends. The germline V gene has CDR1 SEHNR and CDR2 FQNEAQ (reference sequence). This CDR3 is CASSWNRVENEKLFF. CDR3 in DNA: TGTGCCAGCAGCTGGAACAGGGTGGAGAATGAAAAACTGTTTTTT.

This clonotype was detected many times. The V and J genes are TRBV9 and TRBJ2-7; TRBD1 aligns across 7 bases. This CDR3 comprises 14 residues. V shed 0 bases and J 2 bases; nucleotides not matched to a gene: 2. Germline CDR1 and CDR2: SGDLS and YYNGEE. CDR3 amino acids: CASSVGGTAYEQYF. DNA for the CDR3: TGTGCCAGCAGCGTAGGGGGGACAGCCTACGAGCAGTACTTC.

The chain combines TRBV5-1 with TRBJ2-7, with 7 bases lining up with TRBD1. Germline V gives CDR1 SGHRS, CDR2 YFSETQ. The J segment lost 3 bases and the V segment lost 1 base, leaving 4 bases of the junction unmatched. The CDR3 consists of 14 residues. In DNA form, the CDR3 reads TGCGCCAGCAGCTTGCGGGACAGAAACTACGAGCAGTACTTC. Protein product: CASSLRDRNYEQYF.

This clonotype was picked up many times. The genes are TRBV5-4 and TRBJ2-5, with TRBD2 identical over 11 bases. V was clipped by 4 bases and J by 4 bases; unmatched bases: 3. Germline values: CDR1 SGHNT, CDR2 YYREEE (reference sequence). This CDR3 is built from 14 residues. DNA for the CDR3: TGTGCCAGCAGCCTAGCGGGGGGAAGAGAGACCCAGTACTTC. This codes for CASSLAGGRETQYF.

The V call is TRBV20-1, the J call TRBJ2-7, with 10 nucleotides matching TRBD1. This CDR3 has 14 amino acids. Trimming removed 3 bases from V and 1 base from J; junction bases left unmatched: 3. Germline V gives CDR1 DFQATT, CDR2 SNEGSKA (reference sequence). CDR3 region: CSARDRGYSYEQYF. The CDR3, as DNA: TGCAGTGCTAGGGACAGGGGGTATTCCTACGAGCAGTACTTC.

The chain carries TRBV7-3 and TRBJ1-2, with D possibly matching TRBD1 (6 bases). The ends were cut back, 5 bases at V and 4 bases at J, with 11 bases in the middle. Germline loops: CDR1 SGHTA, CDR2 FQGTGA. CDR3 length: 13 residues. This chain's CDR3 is CASSPDSSYGYTF. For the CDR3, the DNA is TGTGCCAGCAGCCCGGACAGCTCCTATGGCTACACCTTC.

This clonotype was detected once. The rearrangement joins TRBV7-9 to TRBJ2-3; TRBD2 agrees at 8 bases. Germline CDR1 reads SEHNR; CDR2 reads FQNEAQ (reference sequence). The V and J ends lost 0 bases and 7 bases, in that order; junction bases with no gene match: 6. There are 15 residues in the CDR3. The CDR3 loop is CASSLASGAQNTQYF. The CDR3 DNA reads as TGTGCCAGCAGCTTAGCTAGCGGGGCCCAAAATACGCAGTATTTT.

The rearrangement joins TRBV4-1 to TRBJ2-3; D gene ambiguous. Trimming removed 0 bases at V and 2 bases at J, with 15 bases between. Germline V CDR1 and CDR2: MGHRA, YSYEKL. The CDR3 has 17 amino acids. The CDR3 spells CASSQEFDTPFTDTQYF. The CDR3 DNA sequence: TGCGCCAGCAGCCAAGAATTCGACACCCCCTTCACAGATACGCAGTATTTT.

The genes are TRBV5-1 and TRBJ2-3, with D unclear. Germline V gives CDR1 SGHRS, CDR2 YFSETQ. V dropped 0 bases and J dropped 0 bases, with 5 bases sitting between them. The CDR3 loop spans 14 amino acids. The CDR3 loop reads CASSLGVSTDTQYF. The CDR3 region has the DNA TGCGCCAGCAGCTTGGGGGTCAGCACAGATACGCAGTATTTT.

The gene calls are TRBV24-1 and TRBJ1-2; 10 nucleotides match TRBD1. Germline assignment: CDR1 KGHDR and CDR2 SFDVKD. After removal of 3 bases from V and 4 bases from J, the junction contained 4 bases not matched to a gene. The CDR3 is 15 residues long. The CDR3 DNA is TGTGCCACCAGTGATCCGACAGGGGGCGCCTATGGCTACACCTTC. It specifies CATSDPTGGAYGYTF.

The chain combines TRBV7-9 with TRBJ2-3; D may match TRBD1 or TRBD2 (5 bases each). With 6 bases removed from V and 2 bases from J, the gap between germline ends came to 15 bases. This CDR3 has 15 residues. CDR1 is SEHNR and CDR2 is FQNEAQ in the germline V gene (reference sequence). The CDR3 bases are TGTGCCAGCAGGAATGGACGGGGCTTCACAGATACGCAGTATTTT. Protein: CASRNGRGFTDTQYF.

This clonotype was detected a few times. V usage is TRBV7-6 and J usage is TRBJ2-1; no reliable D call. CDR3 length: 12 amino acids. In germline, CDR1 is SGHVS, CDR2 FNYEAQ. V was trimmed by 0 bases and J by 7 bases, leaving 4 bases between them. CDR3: CASSLALNEQFF. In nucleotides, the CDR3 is TGTGCCAGCAGCTTAGCCCTGAATGAGCAGTTCTTC.

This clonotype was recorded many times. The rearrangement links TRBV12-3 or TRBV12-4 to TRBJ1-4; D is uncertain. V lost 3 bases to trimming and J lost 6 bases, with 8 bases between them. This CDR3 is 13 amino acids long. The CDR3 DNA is TGTGCCAGCAGTTTCTTAATGTATGAAAAACTGTTTTTT. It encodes CASSFLMYEKLFF.

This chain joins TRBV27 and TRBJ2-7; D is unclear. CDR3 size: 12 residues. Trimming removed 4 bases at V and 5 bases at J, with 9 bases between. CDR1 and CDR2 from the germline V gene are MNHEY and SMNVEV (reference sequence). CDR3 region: CASSSLLNEQYF. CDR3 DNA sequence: TGTGCCAGCAGTTCGTTACTCAACGAGCAGTACTTC.

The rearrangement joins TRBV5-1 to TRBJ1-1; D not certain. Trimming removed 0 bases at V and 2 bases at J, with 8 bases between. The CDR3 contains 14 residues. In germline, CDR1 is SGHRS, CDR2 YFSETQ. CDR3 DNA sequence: TGCGCCAGCAGCTTGGCGGTTTCAAACACTGAAGCTTTCTTT. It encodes CASSLAVSNTEAFF.

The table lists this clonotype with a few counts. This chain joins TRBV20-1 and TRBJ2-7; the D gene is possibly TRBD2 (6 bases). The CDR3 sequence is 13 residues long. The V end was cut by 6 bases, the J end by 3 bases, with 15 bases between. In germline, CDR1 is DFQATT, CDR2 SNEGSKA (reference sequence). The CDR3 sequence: CSAGTGADYEQYF. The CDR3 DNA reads TGCAGTGCCGGGACTGGCGCCGACTACGAGCAGTACTTC.

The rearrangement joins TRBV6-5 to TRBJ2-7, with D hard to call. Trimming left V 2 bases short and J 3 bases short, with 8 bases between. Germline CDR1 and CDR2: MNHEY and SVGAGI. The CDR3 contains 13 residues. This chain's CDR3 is CASSYGGYYEQYF. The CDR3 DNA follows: TGTGCCAGCAGTTACGGTGGATACTACGAGCAGTACTTC.

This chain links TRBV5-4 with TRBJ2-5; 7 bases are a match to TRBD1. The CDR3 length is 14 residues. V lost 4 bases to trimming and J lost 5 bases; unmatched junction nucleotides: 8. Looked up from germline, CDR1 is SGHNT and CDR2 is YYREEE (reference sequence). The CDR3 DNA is TGTGCCAGCAGCATAGGGGGCGAGGGTGAGACCCAGTACTTC. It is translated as CASSIGGEGETQYF.

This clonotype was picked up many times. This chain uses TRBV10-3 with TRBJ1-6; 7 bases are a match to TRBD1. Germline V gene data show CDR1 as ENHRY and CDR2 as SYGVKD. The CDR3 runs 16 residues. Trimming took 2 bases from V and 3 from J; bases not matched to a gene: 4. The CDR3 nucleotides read TGTGCCATCAGTGAGCGGGGGACAGTCTATAATTCACCCCTCCACTTT. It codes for CAISERGTVYNSPLHF.

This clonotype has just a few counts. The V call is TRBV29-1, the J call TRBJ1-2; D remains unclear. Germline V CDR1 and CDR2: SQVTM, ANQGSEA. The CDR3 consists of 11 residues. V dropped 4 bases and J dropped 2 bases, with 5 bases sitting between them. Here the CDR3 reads CSVASNYGYTF. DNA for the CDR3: TGCAGCGTTGCCTCGAACTATGGCTACACCTTC.

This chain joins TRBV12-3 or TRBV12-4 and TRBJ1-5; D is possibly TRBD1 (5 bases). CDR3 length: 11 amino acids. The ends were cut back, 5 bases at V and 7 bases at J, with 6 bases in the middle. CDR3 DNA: TGTGCCAGCAGTCAGGGCCAGCCCCAGCATTTT. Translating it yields CASSQGQPQHF.